This T cell receptor beta chain emerged from a study of T cell responses to AZD1222 COVID-19 vaccine. Study-wide results and caveats: Repertoire sampling occurred only after the peak T cell response. At study baseline, merely a handful of AZD1222 recipients were seropositive. Close to half of spike-specific TCRs reportedly recognize unmutated variant regions. The breadth and depth of Spike-specific TCRs increased once two AZD1222 doses had been given.

Libraries were prepared by immunoSEQ multiplex PCR; TCRdb keeps only in-frame clonotypes and omits some of them. The data hold 100,000 to 150,000 clones, with 89% observed a single time. In the case of this clone: Its specificity is not known.

V lost 5 bases to trimming and J lost 5 bases, with 24 bases between them. Germline CDR1 is LNHDA and CDR2 is SQIVND (reference sequence). The CDR3 contains 18 residues. The chain employs TRBV19 and TRBJ2-2, with D tentatively TRBD2 (5 bases). This receptor was identified in an adult in good health. The source material was peripheral blood, sampled on day 0 of AZD1222 vaccination. The CDR3 loop is CASSPLGLGDGSTGELFF. The CDR3 DNA follows: TGTGCCAGTAGTCCATTAGGACTGGGTGATGGGTCGACCGGGGAGCTGTTTTTT.